This entry lists 28 T cell receptor beta chains sequenced from one sample in a study of response to subunit inactivated influenza vaccine listed by TCRdb under 2018. The library was generated by RT-PCR. Sequenced using an Illumina HiSeq 2500. In-frame beta chains were kept once TCRdb had trimmed the public reads at Q25 with fastp and called clones with MiXCR. Each CDR3 protein gets just one entry, which takes the most common genes and DNA from the rows behind it. The sample table lists a few hundred thousand distinct CDR3 sequences, roughly 9.8% of them with a count of one. Of the sample, approximately 12% is held by the ten largest clones. The time point label for this specimen denotes: approximately 45 days after influenza vaccine administration. This specimen consisted of PBMCs from blood, obtained about 40 days after vaccination. These receptor sequences come from a man in his fifties or sixties who received an inactivated influenza vaccine. Donor details come from another sample of the same person, matched by shared clones.

This clonotype was recorded a few times. The CDR3 here is CATTGTNYGYTF. CDR3 coding DNA: TGTGCCACTACAGGTACAAACTATGGCTACACCTTC. The rearrangement links TRBV28 to TRBJ1-2, with D possibly matching TRBD1 (5 bases). There are 12 residues in the CDR3. V lost 10 bases and J 2 bases, leaving 11 bases between the germline ends. Germline CDR1 reads MDHEN; CDR2 reads SYDVKM.

This clonotype was counted ten times or more. The chain uses TRBV7-2 and TRBJ2-2; tentatively, D is TRBD1 or TRBD2 (5 bases each). CDR1 and CDR2 (germline): SGHTA, FQGNSA. Trimming removed 1 base from V and 8 bases from J, with 17 bases in between. This CDR3 comprises 16 residues. CDR3 bases: TGTGCCAGCAGCTTAGAAAGTGGGGCCGGGGCTGGGGAGCTGTTTTTT. Protein product: CASSLESGAGAGELFF.

The V gene is TRBV29-1, the J gene TRBJ2-1; TRBD2 aligns across 10 bases. This CDR3 has 17 residues. V dropped 1 base and J dropped 5; count of bases not matched to a gene: 11. Looked up from germline, CDR1 is SQVTM and CDR2 is ANQGSEA. The CDR3 bases are TGCAGCGTTGAAGCCACTTTAGCGGGGGGCTCGCACAATGAGCAGTTCTTC. Its protein is CSVEATLAGGSHNEQFF.

On this clonotype itself: A single base separates this from a much larger clone, so it may be a read error. The V and J genes are TRBV5-1 and TRBJ2-3, with D perhaps assigned TRBD1 or TRBD2 (7 bases each). This CDR3 contains 16 residues. Per germline, CDR1 SGHRS and CDR2 YFSETQ. V shed 3 bases and J shed 6 bases, with 20 bases lying between them. For the CDR3, the DNA is TGCGCCAGCAGCTCCCGGGGAGGGGGCCCACGTGATACGCAGTATTTT. Residues: CASSSRGGGPRDTQYF.

This clonotype has a handful of counts. The chain recombines TRBV20-1 with TRBJ2-1; D gene uncertain. The CDR3 is 17 residues long. Germline CDR1 reads DFQATT; CDR2 reads SNEGSKA (reference sequence). The V and J ends lost 0 bases and 0 bases respectively, with 15 bases between them. CDR3 region: CSARDSAEPSSYNEQFF. CDR3 DNA sequence: TGCAGTGCTAGAGATTCGGCGGAGCCGAGCTCCTACAATGAGCAGTTCTTC.

This clonotype was found many times. The J gene is TRBJ2-7, the V gene TRBV12-3 or TRBV12-4, with D perhaps TRBD1 (5 bases). This CDR3 is 14 amino acids long. V gave up 4 bases and J gave up 5 bases, with 15 bases separating them. The CDR3 region is CASSYGHSLNEQYF. In DNA form, the CDR3 reads TGTGCCAGCAGTTATGGACACTCCTTAAACGAGCAGTACTTC.

The sample holds many counts of this clonotype. The chain couples TRBV7-2 to TRBJ2-7; TRBD1 agrees at 7 bases. CDR1 SGHTA and CDR2 FQGNSA come from the germline V gene. The CDR3 loop spans 13 amino acids. V trimming: 1 base; J trimming: 5 bases; junction bases outside the gene matches: 2. The CDR3 DNA is TGTGCCAGCAGCTTAGTGACAGGGAACGAGCAGTACTTC. Protein sequence: CASSLVTGNEQYF.

The rearrangement joins TRBV5-1 to TRBJ2-1, with TRBD2 matching over 8 bases. This CDR3 region has 15 residues. CDR1 and CDR2 (germline): SGHRS, YFSETQ. Germline trimming cut 1 base from V and 3 bases from J; bases unmatched to any gene: 3. CDR3 coding DNA: TGCGCCAGCAGCTTGTGGGCGGGGGGCTACAATGAGCAGTTCTTC. Residues: CASSLWAGGYNEQFF. The entire variable domain, with the rest obtained from reference TRBV5-1 and TRBJ2-1, is as follows: KAGVTQTPRYLIKTRGQQVTLSCSPISGHRSVSWYQQTPGQGLQFLFEYFSETQRNKGNFPGRFSGRQFSNSRSEMNVSTLELGDSALYLCASSLWAGGYNEQFFGPGTRLTVL.

This chain joins TRBV5-1 and TRBJ2-3; no reliable D call. Trimming cost V 0 bases and J 4 bases, with 18 bases left between them. This CDR3 region has 17 residues. CDR1 SGHRS and CDR2 YFSETQ come from the germline V gene. CDR3 DNA: TGCGCCAGCAGCTTGGGGAGAAGTCTGGCAGTTGCAGATACGCAGTATTTT. This sequence encodes CASSLGRSLAVADTQYF.

This rearrangement joins TRBV6-1 to TRBJ2-2; TRBD1 agrees at 9 bases. CDR3 size: 17 residues. Germline V lookup: CDR1 MNHNS, CDR2 SASEGT. After removal of 5 bases from V and 5 bases from J, the junction contained 12 bases not matched to a gene. CDR3 amino acids: CASSRTGTGFRTGELFF. Written as DNA, the CDR3 is TGTGCCAGCAGTCGAACCGGGACAGGGTTTAGGACCGGGGAGCTGTTTTTT.

This clonotype occurred many times. V gene TRBV5-1 combines with J gene TRBJ2-1; TRBD2 might be the D (6 bases). V gave up 6 bases and J gave up 0 bases, with 13 bases separating them. This CDR3 region has 15 residues. Germline V lookup: CDR1 SGHRS, CDR2 YFSETQ. The DNA for the CDR3 is TGCGCCAGCACCCGGGCCGGGAGCTCCTACAATGAGCAGTTCTTC. Amino acids: CASTRAGSSYNEQFF.

The genes are TRBV6-2 or TRBV6-3 and TRBJ1-2; 9 nucleotides align to TRBD1. J was trimmed by 4 bases and V by 5 bases; bases with no gene match: 2. Germline lookup yields CDR1 MNHEY and CDR2 SVGEGT. This CDR3 is 13 amino acids long. The DNA for the CDR3 is TGTGCCAGCAGTGTGGACAGGGGCTATGGCTACACCTTC. It codes for CASSVDRGYGYTF.

This clonotype was counted only a few times. V is TRBV29-1 and J is TRBJ2-7; no reliable D call. Germline assignment: CDR1 SQVTM and CDR2 ANQGSEA. The CDR3 has 13 amino acids. Trimming took off 6 bases at V and 2 bases at J, with 14 bases between the two ends. In DNA form, the CDR3 reads TGCAGCGTCGCTCGGACGCAGCCCTACGAGCAGTACTTC. This sequence encodes CSVARTQPYEQYF.

The V gene is TRBV20-1, the J gene TRBJ2-6, with D possibly TRBD1 on 5 matching bases. The V end lost 3 bases, the J end lost 0 bases, and 12 bases lay between the germline ends. In germline, CDR1 is DFQATT, CDR2 SNEGSKA (reference sequence). This CDR3 has 16 amino acids. CDR3 region: CSARWQGSSGANVLTF. The DNA for the CDR3 is TGCAGTGCTAGGTGGCAGGGAAGCTCTGGGGCCAACGTCCTGACTTTC.

V usage is TRBV6-1 and J usage is TRBJ2-5, with D tentatively TRBD1 (6 bases). Germline CDR1 is MNHNS and CDR2 is SASEGT. This CDR3 is 15 amino acids long. Trimming cost V 6 bases and J 4 bases, with 18 bases left between them. The CDR3 DNA follows: TGTGCCAGCAGACCCCAGGGGACGGTGGGAGAGACCCAGTACTTC. Its translation is CASRPQGTVGETQYF.

This clonotype turned up a few times. The V and J genes are TRBV27 and TRBJ2-7; 12 nucleotides agree with TRBD2. The CDR3 consists of 15 residues. Germline CDR1 is MNHEY and CDR2 is SMNVEV (reference sequence). Trimming took 4 bases from V and 3 from J; bases not matched to a gene: 4. The CDR3 sequence: CASSSLAGGRYEQYF. The CDR3 nucleotides read TGTGCCAGCAGTTCTCTAGCGGGAGGGCGCTACGAGCAGTACTTC.

This clonotype was picked up a small number of times. The chain links TRBV20-1 to TRBJ2-6; D perhaps matches TRBD1 (6 bases). V lost 3 bases and J lost 0, with 6 bases in between. This CDR3 has 14 amino acids. Germline lookup yields CDR1 DFQATT and CDR2 SNEGSKA (reference sequence). The CDR3 here is CSARDSSGANVLTF. The CDR3 DNA reads as TGCAGTGCTAGGGACAGCTCTGGGGCCAACGTCCTGACTTTC.

For the CDR3, the DNA is TGTGCCAGCAGTTACACAGGGGCAAGGCAGTACTTC. Translation gives CASSYTGARQYF. The chain joins TRBV27 to TRBJ2-7, with 7 bases lining up with TRBD1. Germline V gives CDR1 MNHEY, CDR2 SMNVEV (reference sequence). The trim removed 4 bases at V and 9 bases at J, leaving 6 bases unmatched. The CDR3 runs 12 residues.

V is TRBV29-1 and J is TRBJ1-2, with D maybe TRBD1 (5 bases). Germline V gene sequence: CDR1 SQVTM, CDR2 ANQGSEA. The CDR3 is 13 amino acids. Trimming removed 6 bases at V and 6 bases at J, with 17 bases between. CDR3 loop: CSVGSGTGDGYTF. CDR3 nucleotide sequence: TGCAGCGTGGGCTCCGGGACGGGCGATGGCTACACCTTC.

The V and J genes are TRBV5-1 and TRBJ2-3, with D perhaps given as TRBD1 or TRBD2 (5 bases each). The CDR3 has 16 residues. Germline V gene data show CDR1 as SGHRS and CDR2 as YFSETQ. With 4 bases removed from V and 4 bases from J, the gap between germline ends came to 19 bases. The chain's CDR3 is CASSPGDGISADTQYF. CDR3 bases: TGCGCCAGCAGCCCCGGGGACGGAATATCCGCAGATACGCAGTATTTT.

At least ten counts were recorded for this clonotype. The rearrangement uses TRBV4-3 and TRBJ2-3; a possible D gene is TRBD1 (6 bases). The CDR3 extends over 15 amino acids. Between the trimmed V and J ends, which lost 0 bases and 8 bases, there was a span of 15 bases. Germline V gene lookup returns CDR1 LGHNA and CDR2 YSLEER. CDR3 residues: CASSQDQGPSSTQYF. The CDR3, as DNA: TGCGCCAGCAGCCAAGATCAGGGGCCTTCAAGTACGCAGTATTTT.

The chain is built from TRBV12-3 or TRBV12-4 and TRBJ1-1; D is possibly TRBD1 (5 bases). This CDR3 comprises 13 residues. V was shortened by 4 bases and J by 7 bases, with 13 bases between the two germline ends. The DNA of the CDR3 is TGTGCCAGCAGTTCAGTAAGAGACAGTGAAGCTTTCTTT. It is translated as CASSSVRDSEAFF.

This clonotype was counted ten times or more. The rearrangement joins TRBV24-1 to TRBJ2-1; 7 positions agree with TRBD2. V lost 5 bases and J lost 8; bases outside the gene matches: 8. The germline CDR1 and CDR2 sequences are KGHDR and SFDVKD. The CDR3 contains 14 residues. The CDR3 loop reads CATSGVTSQDEQFF. The CDR3 DNA reads TGTGCCACCAGTGGGGTGACTAGCCAGGATGAGCAGTTCTTC.

V gene TRBV27 combines with J gene TRBJ2-5; no clear D. V was clipped by 6 bases and J by 4 bases, with 12 bases between them. There are 13 residues in the CDR3. In germline, CDR1 is MNHEY, CDR2 SMNVEV (reference sequence). This CDR3 reads CASSPPTGETQYF. CDR3 in DNA: TGTGCCAGCAGCCCTCCCACCGGAGAGACCCAGTACTTC.

The genes are TRBV4-3 and TRBJ2-1; maybe TRBD2 (5 bases). This CDR3 is 15 amino acids long. Germline CDR1 is LGHNA and CDR2 is YSLEER. Trimming left V 0 bases short and J 2 bases short, with 8 bases between. The CDR3, as DNA: TGCGCCAGCAGCCAAGAGAGGGTGGCCTACAATGAGCAGTTCTTC. Translation: CASSQERVAYNEQFF.

V gene TRBV7-9 combines with J gene TRBJ1-1; maybe TRBD1 (5 bases). V was trimmed by 5 bases and J by 2 bases, leaving 15 bases between them. The length of the CDR3 is 15 residues. The V gene's germline CDR1 is SEHNR and CDR2 FQNEAQ (reference sequence). The CDR3 spells CASSKLRGLNTEAFF. In DNA form, the CDR3 reads TGTGCCAGCAGCAAACTTAGGGGACTCAACACTGAAGCTTTCTTT. Full variable domain (remainder filled in from reference TRBV7-9 and TRBJ1-1): DTGVSQNPRHKITKRGQNVTFRCDPISEHNRLYWYRQTLGQGPEFLTYFQNEAQLEKSRLLSDRFSAERPKGSFSTLEIQRTEQGDSAMYLCASSKLRGLNTEAFFGQGTRLTVV.

The V call is TRBV10-3, the J call TRBJ2-5; D is uncertain. The CDR3 totals 11 residues. Germline CDR1 and CDR2: ENHRY and SYGVKD. The V end was cut by 0 bases, the J end by 5 bases, with 1 base between. The CDR3, as DNA: TGTGCCATCAGTGAGTCGGAGACCCAGTACTTC. Amino acid sequence: CAISESETQYF.

The J gene is TRBJ2-1, the V gene TRBV5-1, with TRBD2 as a possible D gene (6 bases). Germline values: CDR1 SGHRS, CDR2 YFSETQ. Trimming took 5 bases from V and 3 from J, leaving 15 bases between them. The CDR3 is 15 residues long. CDR3 DNA: TGCGCCAGCAGTATGGGGGAGGCCTTCTACAATGAGCAGTTCTTC. Translated, it gives CASSMGEAFYNEQFF.